One and the same sample provided the 18 T cell receptor beta chains below, sequenced in a study of blood T cell repertoires in COVID-19. The repertoire was sequenced with immunoSEQ multiplex PCR; TCRdb's copy has only in-frame clones and lacks some. The data contain over 300,000 clones, 65% to 85% of them singletons. The sequenced material came from peripheral blood. Receptor source: a woman aged 50 to 60 with acute or convalescent COVID-19.

In DNA form, the CDR3 reads TGTGCCTGGAGGGACCGGGGGGCGGTAGAGACCCAGTACTTC. Protein: CAWRDRGAVETQYF. The chain is built from TRBV30 and TRBJ2-5; D may be TRBD2 (7 bases). The CDR3 contains 14 residues. Germline CDR1 is GTSNPN and CDR2 is SVGIG (reference sequence). The V and J ends lost 3 bases and 4 bases respectively, with 15 bases between them. The full variable domain, completed using reference TRBV30 and TRBJ2-5, is SQTIHQWPATLVQPVGSPLSLECTVEGTSNPNLYWYRQAAGRGLQLLFYSVGIGQISSEVPQNLSASRPQDRQFILSSKKLLLSDSGFYLCAWRDRGAVETQYFGPGTRLLVL.

J is TRBJ1-1 and V is TRBV7-2; perhaps TRBD1 as D (5 bases). The CDR3 has 14 residues. CDR1 is SGHTA and CDR2 is FQGNSA in the germline V gene. Trimming took 3 bases from V and 1 from J, leaving 9 bases between them. CDR3 in DNA: TGTGCCAGCAGCTTCTCCCAGGGGAACACTGAAGCTTTCTTT. Its translation: CASSFSQGNTEAFF.

As concerns this clone: The DNA is left out, because the CDR3 cannot be placed on it with certainty; the CDR3 is given as TCRdb lists it. This sequence joins TRBV19 and TRBJ1-4. In germline, CDR1 is LNHDA, CDR2 SQIVND (reference sequence). Inclusive of both ends, the CDR3 amounts to 13 amino acids. CDR3 amino acids: CASSSGFGEKLFF.

The CDR3 nucleotides read TGTGCCAGCAGCGGGACAAGCACCGGGGAGCTGTTTTTT. It translates to CASSGTSTGELFF. The J gene is TRBJ2-2, the V gene TRBV5-5; a weak D match, TRBD1 (6 bases). The CDR3 is 13 residues long. V was trimmed by 4 bases and J by 4 bases, leaving 8 bases between them. Germline values: CDR1 SGHKS, CDR2 YYEKEE (reference sequence).

The rearrangement links TRBV7-6 to TRBJ2-2, with TRBD2 matching 14 bases. CDR1 and CDR2 from the germline V gene are SGHVS and FNYEAQ. The ends lost 5 bases at V and 6 bases at J; junction bases unmatched: 5. The CDR3 length is 16 residues. CDR3 coding DNA: TGTGCCAGCAGCCAGACTAGCGGGAGGGGTGCCGGGGAGCTGTTTTTT. It yields the protein CASSQTSGRGAGELFF.

The rearrangement joins TRBV4-2 to TRBJ2-1, with TRBD1 identical over 7 bases. Trimming removed 1 base from V and 1 base from J; junction bases left unmatched: 1. This CDR3 is 15 amino acids long. CDR1 LGHNA and CDR2 YNFKEQ come from the germline V gene. DNA of the CDR3: TGTGCCAGCAGCCAAGGACAGGGATCCTACAATGAGCAGTTCTTC. As protein: CASSQGQGSYNEQFF.

This chain joins TRBV30 and TRBJ2-5; D is perhaps TRBD1 (5 bases). CDR1 and CDR2 (germline): GTSNPN, SVGIG (reference sequence). This CDR3 has 13 residues. Between the trimmed V and J ends, which lost 0 bases and 1 base, there was a span of 6 bases. The DNA of the CDR3 is TGTGCCTGGAGTGTGCAGGGCCAAGAGACCCAGTACTTC. This gives the protein CAWSVQGQETQYF.

The genes are TRBV23-1 and TRBJ1-6; the D gene is possibly TRBD1 (5 bases). TRBV23-1 is an ORF, with its function uncertain. The V end was cut by 3 bases, the J end by 18 bases, with 12 bases between. This CDR3 is 11 amino acids long. CDR3 nucleotide sequence: TGCGCCAGCAGTCATTCCGAAGACAGCCACTTT. It yields the protein CASSHSEDSHF.

This CDR3 reads CASSPRTSGLGSYNEQFF. CDR3 DNA sequence: TGTGCCAGCAGCCCCCGGACTAGCGGGTTGGGCTCCTACAATGAGCAGTTCTTC. V gene TRBV9 combines with J gene TRBJ2-1, with TRBD2 matching over 11 bases. V gave up 4 bases and J gave up 0 bases; unmatched junction bases: 9. The CDR3 contains 18 residues. Germline V gives CDR1 SGDLS, CDR2 YYNGEE. Drawing the rest from reference TRBV9 and TRBJ2-1, the complete variable domain is DSGVTQTPKHLITATGQRVTLRCSPRSGDLSVYWYQQSLDQGLQFLIQYYNGEERAKGNILERFSAQQFPDLHSELNLSSLELGDSALYFCASSPRTSGLGSYNEQFFGPGTRLTVL.

CDR3 nucleotides: TGTGCCAGCAGTGAAACCCGGGACTTGAGCTCCTACGAGCAGTACTTC. The encoded protein is CASSETRDLSSYEQYF. The chain uses TRBV6-1 and TRBJ2-7; D may be TRBD2 (6 bases). V gave up 2 bases and J gave up 0 bases, with 14 bases separating them. In germline, CDR1 is MNHNS, CDR2 SASEGT. This CDR3 has 16 residues.

The chain employs TRBV18 and TRBJ1-5; 11 nucleotides line up with TRBD1. Germline V CDR1 and CDR2: KGHSH, LQKENI. The CDR3 sequence is 16 residues long. J gave up 0 bases and V 6 bases, and 4 bases lay outside the gene matches. This CDR3 is CASSGTGGSSNQPQHF. The CDR3 region has the DNA TGTGCCAGCTCCGGGACAGGGGGATCTAGCAATCAGCCCCAGCATTTT.

V and J are TRBV5-4 and TRBJ2-3; unclear D gene. V was trimmed by 6 bases and J by 2 bases, leaving 7 bases between them. CDR1 and CDR2 from the germline V gene are SGHNT and YYREEE (reference sequence). The CDR3 length is 12 residues. The CDR3 here is CASTQDTDTQYF. Written as DNA, the CDR3 is TGTGCCAGCACCCAGGACACAGATACGCAGTATTTT. The full variable domain, in which reference TRBV5-4 and TRBJ2-3 provide the parts outside the CDR3, is ETGVTQSPTHLIKTRGQQVTLRCSSQSGHNTVSWYQQALGQGPQFIFQYYREEENGRGNFPPRFSGLQFPNYSSELNVNALELDDSALYLCASTQDTDTQYFGPGTRLTVL.

The chain is built from TRBV30 and TRBJ2-1; 9 bases agree with TRBD1. Germline V gene data show CDR1 as GTSNPN and CDR2 as SVGIG (reference sequence). The CDR3 covers 15 residues. V was clipped by 2 bases and J by 7 bases; unmatched bases: 9. CDR3 loop: CAWSPTGGRINEQFF. CDR3 bases: TGTGCCTGGAGTCCGACAGGGGGTAGGATAAATGAGCAGTTCTTC.

This chain's CDR3 is CASSFGNLRGETQYF. The CDR3 region has the DNA TGTGCCAGCAGCTTTGGGAACCTCAGGGGAGAGACCCAGTACTTC. The V and J genes are TRBV5-5 and TRBJ2-5, with D possibly TRBD1 on 6 matching bases. Trimming removed 2 bases from V and 4 bases from J, with 15 bases in between. Germline V CDR1 and CDR2: SGHKS, YYEKEE (reference sequence). The length of the CDR3 is 15 residues.

The V gene is TRBV2, the J gene TRBJ2-2, with D uncertain. The V gene lost 5 bases and the J gene lost 3 bases, with 7 bases spanning the gap. The CDR3 is 13 amino acids. Germline loops: CDR1 SNHLY, CDR2 FYNNEI. The CDR3 loop is CASSPRYTGELFF. The DNA for the CDR3 is TGTGCCAGCAGTCCCAGGTACACCGGGGAGCTGTTTTTT.

This clone was detected a few times. This chain uses TRBV20-1 with TRBJ1-5; tentative D call: TRBD1 (5 bases). V was cut by 6 bases and J by 0 bases, with 15 bases left in between. The germline gives CDR1 DFQATT, CDR2 SNEGSKA (reference sequence). The CDR3 totals 15 residues. CDR3 nucleotide sequence: TGCAGTGCCAGTCACGGGGGGGTTAGCAATCAGCCCCAGCATTTT. It is translated as CSASHGGVSNQPQHF.

The chain recombines TRBV20-1 with TRBJ2-1; tentatively, D is TRBD2 (6 bases). CDR3 length: 11 amino acids. CDR1 and CDR2 from the germline V gene are DFQATT and SNEGSKA (reference sequence). Trimming cost V 7 bases and J 5 bases, with 9 bases left between them. The CDR3 sequence is CSGASDNEQFF. For the CDR3, the DNA is TGCAGTGGTGCTAGCGACAATGAGCAGTTCTTC.

The rearrangement joins TRBV6-1 to TRBJ1-5, with D possibly being TRBD1 (6 bases). The CDR3 is made up of 15 amino acids. V was pared by 3 bases and J by 6 bases, with 15 bases between. From germline, CDR1 is MNHNS and CDR2 SASEGT. The DNA of the CDR3 is TGTGCCAGCAGTGAGGTACCAGGGGTTGGTCAGCCCCAGCATTTT. This encodes CASSEVPGVGQPQHF.